This T cell receptor (beta chain) emerged from a study of blood T cell repertoires in COVID-19. Study-level background: COVID-19 samples from acute and convalescent phases originated in the United States, Italy and Spain. PBMCs, B-cell-depleted T cells, or T cells provided the cDNA or gDNA that made up the material.

Germline loops: CDR1 SGHAT, CDR2 FQNNGV. V was pared by 0 bases and J by 2 bases, with 13 bases between. This CDR3 comprises 16 residues. Authors' data handling: By means of reference gene primer amplification, nucleated cell counts were estimated. Repertoires were generated with immunoSEQ multiplex PCR, while TCRdb's copy carries only in-frame clones and drops some. From that table come the V and J calls and clone size; the DNA was used to work out D and trimming. The profile shows 97,000 or so clones, approximately 85% of them singletons. This TCR derives from a woman older than 75 with active or convalescent COVID-19. The sequenced sample consisted of peripheral blood. The chain uses TRBV11-2 and TRBJ1-2; no clear D gene. CDR3 coding DNA: TGTGCCAGCAGCTTAGAGGCGGGGAAGAGCAACTATGGCTACACCTTC. This translates into CASSLEAGKSNYGYTF.